The sequence of this T cell receptor beta chain was determined in a study of regulatory T cells in long-lasting Graves disease. This clonotype was detected a few times. Antigen unknown. This sample's time point: newly diagnosed GD, antithyroid drugs for less than 3 months. From RNA extracted from PBMCs, the TCR library was made. Through Arm-PCR of CDR3 regions and iRepertoire HTBI primers, TCR beta libraries were built. TCRdb itself ran the multiplex PCR reads through MiXCR, one entry per CDR3 protein. The repertoire holds 550,000 to 600,000 distinct CDR3 sequences, roughly 15% seen once, with 12% in the top ten. Study-level results: The study found persistent patients shared more public clonotypes (over 2,500) than new patients (over 850).

Germline V gives CDR1 SGHTA, CDR2 FQGNSA. The length of the CDR3 is 19 residues. J was trimmed by 2 bases and V by 3 bases; bases with no gene match: 10. The same specimen was also included in a second study, on T cells in Graves' hyperthyroidism and ophthalmopathy. From that report: Graves' hyperthyroidism qualified as stable when ophthalmopathy did not progress within 18 months. Blood also held most thyroid clonotypes expanded beyond 0.001.

Sequenced here: peripheral blood mononuclear cells (PBMCs), sampled at new diagnosis, from a patient treated with antithyroid drugs. The source is a man between 18 and 29 years old with Graves disease. The chain employs TRBV7-2 and TRBJ2-1; TRBD2 matches 13 bases. The CDR3 here is CASSFSGLAGERAYNEQFF. The DNA for the CDR3 is TGTGCCAGCAGCTTCTCCGGACTAGCGGGAGAGAGGGCCTACAATGAGCAGTTCTTC.